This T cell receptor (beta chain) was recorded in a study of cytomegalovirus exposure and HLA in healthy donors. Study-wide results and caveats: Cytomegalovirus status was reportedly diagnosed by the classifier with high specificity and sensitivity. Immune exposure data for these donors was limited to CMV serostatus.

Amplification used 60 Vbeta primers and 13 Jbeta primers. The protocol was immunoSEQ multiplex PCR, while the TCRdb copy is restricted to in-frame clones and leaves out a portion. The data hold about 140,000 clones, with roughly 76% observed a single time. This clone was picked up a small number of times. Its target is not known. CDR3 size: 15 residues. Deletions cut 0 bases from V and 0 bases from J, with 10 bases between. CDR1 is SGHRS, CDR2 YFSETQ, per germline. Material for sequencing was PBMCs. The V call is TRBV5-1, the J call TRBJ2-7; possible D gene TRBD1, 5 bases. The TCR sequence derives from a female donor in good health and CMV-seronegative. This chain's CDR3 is CASSLGTGPSYEQYF. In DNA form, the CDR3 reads TGCGCCAGCAGCTTGGGTACAGGTCCCTCCTACGAGCAGTACTTC.